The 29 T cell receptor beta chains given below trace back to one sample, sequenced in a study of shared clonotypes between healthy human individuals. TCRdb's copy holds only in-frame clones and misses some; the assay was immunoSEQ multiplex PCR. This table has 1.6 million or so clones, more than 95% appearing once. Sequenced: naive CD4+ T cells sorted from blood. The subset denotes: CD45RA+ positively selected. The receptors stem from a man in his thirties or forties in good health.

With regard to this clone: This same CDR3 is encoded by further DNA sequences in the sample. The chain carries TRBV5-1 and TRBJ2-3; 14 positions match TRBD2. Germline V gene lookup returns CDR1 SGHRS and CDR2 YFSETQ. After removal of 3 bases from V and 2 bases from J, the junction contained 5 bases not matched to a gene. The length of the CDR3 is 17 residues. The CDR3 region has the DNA TGCGCCAGCAGCTGGGGGACTAGCGGGAGACCCACAGATACGCAGTATTTT. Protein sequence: CASSWGTSGRPTDTQYF. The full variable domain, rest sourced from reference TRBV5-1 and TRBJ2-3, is KAGVTQTPRYLIKTRGQQVTLSCSPISGHRSVSWYQQTPGQGLQFLFEYFSETQRNKGNFPGRFSGRQFSNSRSEMNVSTLELGDSALYLCASSWGTSGRPTDTQYFGPGTRLTVL.

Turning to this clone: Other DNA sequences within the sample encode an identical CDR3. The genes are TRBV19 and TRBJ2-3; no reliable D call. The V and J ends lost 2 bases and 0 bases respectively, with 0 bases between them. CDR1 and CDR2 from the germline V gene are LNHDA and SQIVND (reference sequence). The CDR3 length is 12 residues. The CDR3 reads CASSISTDTQYF. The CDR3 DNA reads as TGTGCCAGTAGTATAAGCACAGATACGCAGTATTTT.

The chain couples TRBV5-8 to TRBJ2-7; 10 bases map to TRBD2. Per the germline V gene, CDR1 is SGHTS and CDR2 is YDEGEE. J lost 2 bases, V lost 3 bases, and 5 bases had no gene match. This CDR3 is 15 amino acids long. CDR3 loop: CASSSLSGRAYEQYF. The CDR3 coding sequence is TGTGCCAGCAGCTCCCTCAGCGGGAGGGCCTACGAGCAGTACTTC.

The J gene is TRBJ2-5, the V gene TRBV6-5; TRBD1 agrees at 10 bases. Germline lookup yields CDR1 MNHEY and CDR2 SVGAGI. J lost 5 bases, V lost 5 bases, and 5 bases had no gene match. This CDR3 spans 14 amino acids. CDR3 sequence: CASSRQGAGETQYF. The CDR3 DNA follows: TGTGCCAGCAGTCGACAGGGGGCGGGGGAGACCCAGTACTTC.

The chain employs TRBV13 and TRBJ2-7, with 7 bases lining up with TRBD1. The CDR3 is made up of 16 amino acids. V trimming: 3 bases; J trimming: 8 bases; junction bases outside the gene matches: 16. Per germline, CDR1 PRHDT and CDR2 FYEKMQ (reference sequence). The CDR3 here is CASSFRVSDRPGQQYF. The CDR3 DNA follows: TGTGCCAGCAGCTTTAGGGTCTCGGACAGGCCGGGCCAGCAGTACTTC. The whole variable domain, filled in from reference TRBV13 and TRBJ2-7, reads AAGVIQSPRHLIKEKRETATLKCYPIPRHDTVYWYQQGPGQDPQFLISFYEKMQSDKGSIPDRFSAQQFSDYHSELNMSSLELGDSALYFCASSFRVSDRPGQQYFGPGTRLTVT.

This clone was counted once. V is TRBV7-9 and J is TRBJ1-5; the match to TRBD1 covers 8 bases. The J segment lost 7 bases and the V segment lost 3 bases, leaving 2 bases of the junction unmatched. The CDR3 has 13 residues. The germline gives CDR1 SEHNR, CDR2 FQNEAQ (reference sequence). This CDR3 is CASSFDRGQPQHF. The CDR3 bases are TGTGCCAGCAGCTTTGACAGGGGCCAGCCCCAGCATTTT.

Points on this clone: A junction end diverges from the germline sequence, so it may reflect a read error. The CDR3 protein is CASSEARGLAGGPFLF. The CDR3 DNA reads as TGTGCCAGCAGTGAAGCTAGGGGACTAGCGGGAGGGCCGTTCCTCTTC. V and J are TRBV2 and TRBJ2-1; 16 bases align to TRBD2. CDR1 and CDR2 from the germline V gene are SNHLY and FYNNEI. CDR3 length: 16 residues.

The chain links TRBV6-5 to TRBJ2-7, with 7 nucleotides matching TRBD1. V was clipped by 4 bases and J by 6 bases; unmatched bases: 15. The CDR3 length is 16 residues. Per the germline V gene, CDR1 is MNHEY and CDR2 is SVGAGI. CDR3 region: CASSSLVGTVVIEQYF. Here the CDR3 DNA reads TGTGCCAGCAGTTCGCTCGTGGGGACAGTCGTTATCGAGCAGTACTTC.

The CDR3 region is CASSSYATPLNTEAFF. The CDR3 region has the DNA TGTGCCAGCAGTTCATACGCGACCCCTTTGAACACTGAAGCTTTCTTT. The chain has TRBV6-5 and TRBJ1-1; D gene ambiguous. Per the germline V gene, CDR1 is MNHEY and CDR2 is SVGAGI. This CDR3 region has 16 residues. V was clipped by 4 bases and J by 0 bases, with 15 bases between them.

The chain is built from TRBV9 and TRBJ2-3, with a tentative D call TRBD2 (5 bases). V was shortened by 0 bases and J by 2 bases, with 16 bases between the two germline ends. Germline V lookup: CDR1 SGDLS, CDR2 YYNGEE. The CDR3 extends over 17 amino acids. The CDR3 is CASSVDGRSGNTDTQYF. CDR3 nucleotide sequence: TGTGCCAGCAGCGTAGATGGGCGGAGCGGAAACACAGATACGCAGTATTTT.

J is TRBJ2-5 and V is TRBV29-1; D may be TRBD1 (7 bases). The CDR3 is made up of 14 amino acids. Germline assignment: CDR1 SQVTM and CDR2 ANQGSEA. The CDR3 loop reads CTGLGGTAQETQYF. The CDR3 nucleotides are TGCACCGGTTTAGGGGGGACAGCACAAGAGACCCAGTACTTC.

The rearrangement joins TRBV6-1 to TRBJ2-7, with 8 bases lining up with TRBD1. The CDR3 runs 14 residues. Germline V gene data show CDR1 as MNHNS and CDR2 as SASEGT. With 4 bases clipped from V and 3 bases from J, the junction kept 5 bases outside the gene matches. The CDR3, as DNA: TGTGCCAGCAGTGTTAAGGGACAGGACTACGAGCAGTACTTC. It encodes CASSVKGQDYEQYF.

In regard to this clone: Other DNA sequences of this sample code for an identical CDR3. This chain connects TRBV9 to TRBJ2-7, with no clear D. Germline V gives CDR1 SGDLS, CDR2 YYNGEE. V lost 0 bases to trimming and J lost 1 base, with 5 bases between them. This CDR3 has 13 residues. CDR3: CASSVGGSYEQYF. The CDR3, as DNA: TGTGCCAGCAGCGTAGGAGGTTCCTACGAGCAGTACTTC.

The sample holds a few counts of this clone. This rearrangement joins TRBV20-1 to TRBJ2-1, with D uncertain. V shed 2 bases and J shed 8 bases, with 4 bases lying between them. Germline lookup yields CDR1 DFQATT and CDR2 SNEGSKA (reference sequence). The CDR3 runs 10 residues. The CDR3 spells CSARKDEQFF. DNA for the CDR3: TGCAGTGCTAGAAAGGATGAGCAGTTCTTC.

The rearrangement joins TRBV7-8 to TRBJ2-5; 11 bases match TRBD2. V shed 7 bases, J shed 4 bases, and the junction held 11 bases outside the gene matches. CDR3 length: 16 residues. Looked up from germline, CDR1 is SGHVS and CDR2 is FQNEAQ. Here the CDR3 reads CASTDPQLAGGETQYF. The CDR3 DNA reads TGTGCCAGCACCGACCCACAGCTAGCGGGAGGAGAGACCCAGTACTTC.

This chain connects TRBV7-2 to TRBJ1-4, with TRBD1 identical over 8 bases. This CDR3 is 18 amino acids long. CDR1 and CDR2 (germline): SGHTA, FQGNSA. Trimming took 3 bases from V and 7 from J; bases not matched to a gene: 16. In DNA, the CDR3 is TGTGCCAGCAGCTTTACCGGGACAGGCCCTGGAGGAGGTGAAAAACTGTTTTTT. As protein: CASSFTGTGPGGGEKLFF.

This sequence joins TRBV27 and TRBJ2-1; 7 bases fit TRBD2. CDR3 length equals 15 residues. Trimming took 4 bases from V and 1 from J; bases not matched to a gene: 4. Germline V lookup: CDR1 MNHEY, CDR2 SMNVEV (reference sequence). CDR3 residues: CASSSPGRSYNEQFF. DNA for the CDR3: TGTGCCAGCAGTTCCCCCGGGAGGTCCTACAATGAGCAGTTCTTC.

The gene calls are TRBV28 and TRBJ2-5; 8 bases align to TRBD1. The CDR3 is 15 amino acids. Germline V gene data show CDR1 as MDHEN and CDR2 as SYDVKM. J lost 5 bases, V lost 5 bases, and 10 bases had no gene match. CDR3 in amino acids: CASSTTGVGRETQYF. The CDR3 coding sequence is TGTGCCAGCAGTACGACAGGGGTTGGGAGGGAGACCCAGTACTTC.

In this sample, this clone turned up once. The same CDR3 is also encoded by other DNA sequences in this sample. CDR3 amino acids: CASSVVTGSYNEQFF. Here the CDR3 DNA reads TGTGCCAGCAGCGTAGTAACGGGCTCCTACAATGAGCAGTTCTTC. The V gene is TRBV9, the J gene TRBJ2-1; D not resolved. This CDR3 is built from 15 residues. V was clipped by 0 bases and J by 0 bases, with 7 bases between them. CDR1 SGDLS and CDR2 YYNGEE come from the germline V gene.

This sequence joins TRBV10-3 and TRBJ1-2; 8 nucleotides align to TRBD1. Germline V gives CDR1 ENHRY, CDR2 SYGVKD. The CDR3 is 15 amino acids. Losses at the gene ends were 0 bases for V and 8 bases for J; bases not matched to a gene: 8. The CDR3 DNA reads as TGTGCCATCAGTGAGTCGCGGCAGGGGGCGACCGGCTACACCTTC. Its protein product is CAISESRQGATGYTF.

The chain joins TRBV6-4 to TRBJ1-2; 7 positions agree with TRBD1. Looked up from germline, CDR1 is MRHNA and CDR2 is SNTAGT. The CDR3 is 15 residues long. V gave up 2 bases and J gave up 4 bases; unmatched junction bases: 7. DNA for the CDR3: TGTGCCAGCAGTGACACGGCGAGGGGGCGCTATGGCTACACCTTC. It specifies CASSDTARGRYGYTF.

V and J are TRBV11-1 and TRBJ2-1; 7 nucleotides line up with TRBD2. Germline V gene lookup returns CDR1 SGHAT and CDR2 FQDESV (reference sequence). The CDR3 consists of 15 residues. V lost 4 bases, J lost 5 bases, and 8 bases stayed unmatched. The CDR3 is CASSSWREIDNEQFF. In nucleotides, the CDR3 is TGTGCCAGCAGCTCTTGGCGGGAGATAGACAATGAGCAGTTCTTC. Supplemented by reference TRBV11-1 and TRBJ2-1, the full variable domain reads EAEVAQSPRYKITEKSQAVAFWCDPISGHATLYWYRQILGQGPELLVQFQDESVVDDSQLPKDRFSAERLKGVDSTLKIQPAELGDSAMYLCASSSWREIDNEQFFGPGTRLTVL.

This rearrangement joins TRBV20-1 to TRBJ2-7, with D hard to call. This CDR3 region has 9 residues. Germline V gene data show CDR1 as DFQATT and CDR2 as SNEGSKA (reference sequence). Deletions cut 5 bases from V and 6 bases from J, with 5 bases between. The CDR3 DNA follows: TGCAGTGCTGGGGTCGAGCAGTACTTC. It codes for CSAGVEQYF.

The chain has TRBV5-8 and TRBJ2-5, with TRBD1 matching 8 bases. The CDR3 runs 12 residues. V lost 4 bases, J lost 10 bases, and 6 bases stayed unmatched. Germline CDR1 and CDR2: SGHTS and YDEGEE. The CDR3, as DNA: TGTGCCAGCAGCAGGACAGGGACGGTCCAGTACTTC. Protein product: CASSRTGTVQYF.

The CDR3 region has the DNA TGTGCCAGCCGGGGGCCCTCGAACACTGAAGCTTTCTTT. It yields the protein CASRGPSNTEAFF. The chain has TRBV6-1 and TRBJ1-1; possibly TRBD1 for D (6 bases). The CDR3 extends over 13 amino acids. The germline gives CDR1 MNHNS, CDR2 SASEGT. Trimming pared 8 bases from V and 1 base from J, leaving 11 bases between.

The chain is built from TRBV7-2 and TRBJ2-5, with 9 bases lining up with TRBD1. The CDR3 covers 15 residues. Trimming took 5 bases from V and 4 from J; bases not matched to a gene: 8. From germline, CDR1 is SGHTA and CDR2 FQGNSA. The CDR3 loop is CASSHPPTGGETQYF. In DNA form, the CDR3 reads TGTGCCAGCAGCCACCCACCGACAGGGGGAGAGACCCAGTACTTC.

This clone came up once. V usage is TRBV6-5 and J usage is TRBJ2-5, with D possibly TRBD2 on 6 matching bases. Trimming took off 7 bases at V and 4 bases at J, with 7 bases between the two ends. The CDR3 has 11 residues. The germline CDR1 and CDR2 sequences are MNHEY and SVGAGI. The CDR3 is CASMRGETQYF. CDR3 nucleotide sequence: TGTGCCAGCATGCGGGGAGAGACCCAGTACTTC.

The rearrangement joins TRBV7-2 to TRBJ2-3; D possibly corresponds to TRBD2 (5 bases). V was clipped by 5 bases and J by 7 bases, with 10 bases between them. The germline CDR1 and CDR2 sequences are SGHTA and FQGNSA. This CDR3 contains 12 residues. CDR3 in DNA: TGTGCCAGCAGCCCCAGCGGCAATACGCAGTATTTT. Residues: CASSPSGNTQYF.

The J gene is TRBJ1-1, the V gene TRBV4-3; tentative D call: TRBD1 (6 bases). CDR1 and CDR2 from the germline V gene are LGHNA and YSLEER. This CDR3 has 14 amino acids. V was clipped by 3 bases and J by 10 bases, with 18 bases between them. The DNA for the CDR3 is TGCGCCAGCAGCCAGGACATGGGGACAACACGAGCTTTCTTT. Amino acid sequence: CASSQDMGTTRAFF.